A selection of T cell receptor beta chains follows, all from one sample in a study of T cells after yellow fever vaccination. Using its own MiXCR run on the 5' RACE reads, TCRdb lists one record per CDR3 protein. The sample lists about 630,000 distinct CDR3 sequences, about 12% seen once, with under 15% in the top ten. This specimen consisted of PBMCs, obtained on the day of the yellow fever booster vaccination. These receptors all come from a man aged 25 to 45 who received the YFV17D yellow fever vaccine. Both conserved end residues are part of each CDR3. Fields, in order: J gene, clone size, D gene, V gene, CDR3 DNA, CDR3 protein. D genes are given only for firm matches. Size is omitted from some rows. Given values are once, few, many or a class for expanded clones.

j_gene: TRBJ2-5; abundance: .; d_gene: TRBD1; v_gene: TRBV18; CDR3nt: TGTGCCAGCTCACCAAGGGACAGGGATGGAGAGACCCAGTACTTC; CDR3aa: CASSPRDRDGETQYF
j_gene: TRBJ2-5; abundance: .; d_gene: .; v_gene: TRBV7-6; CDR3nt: TGTGCCAGCCGGGGATACGGGAGAAAACAAGAGACCCAGTACTTC; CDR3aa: CASRGYGRKQETQYF
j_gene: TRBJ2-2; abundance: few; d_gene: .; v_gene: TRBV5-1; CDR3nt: TGCGCCAGCAGCGGGGCCGTACATGAGTCCGGGGAGCTGTTTTTT; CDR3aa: CASSGAVHESGELFF
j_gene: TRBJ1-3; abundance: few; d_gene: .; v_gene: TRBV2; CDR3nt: TGTGCCAGCAGGCCAGGGTTCGTTGGAAACACCATATATTTT; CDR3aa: CASRPGFVGNTIYF
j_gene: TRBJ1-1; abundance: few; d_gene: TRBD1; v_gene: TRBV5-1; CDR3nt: TGCGCCAGCAGCCCGCAGGGACAGGTGAACACTGAAGCTTTCTTT; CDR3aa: CASSPQGQVNTEAFF
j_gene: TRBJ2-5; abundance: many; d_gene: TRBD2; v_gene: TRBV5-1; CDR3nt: TGCGCCAGCAGCTTGAGGGCGGTGGGACTACAAGAGACCCAGTACTTC; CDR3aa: CASSLRAVGLQETQYF
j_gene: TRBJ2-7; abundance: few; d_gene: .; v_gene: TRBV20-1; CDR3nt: TGCAGTGCCCACGGGCCCCAGGGAAGCGGGCAGTACTTC; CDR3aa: CSAHGPQGSGQYF
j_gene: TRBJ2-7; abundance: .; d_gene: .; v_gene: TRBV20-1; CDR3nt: TGCAGTGCTAGCAAGGGCAGGCCCTCCTACGAGCAGTACTTC; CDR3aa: CSASKGRPSYEQYF
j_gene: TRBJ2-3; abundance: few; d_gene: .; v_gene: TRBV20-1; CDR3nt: TGCAGTGCTAGTCAGGCGGGAAATACGCAGTATTTT; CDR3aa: CSASQAGNTQYF
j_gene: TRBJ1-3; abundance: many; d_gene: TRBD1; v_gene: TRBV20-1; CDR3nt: TGCAGTGCTAGAGATCGCGGGACAGGGCAAAACACCATATATTTT; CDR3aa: CSARDRGTGQNTIYF
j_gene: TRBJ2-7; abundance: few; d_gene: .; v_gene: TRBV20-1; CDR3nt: TGCAGTGCTAGAAAGGAGGGCCGGTCCTACGAGCAGTACTTC; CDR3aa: CSARKEGRSYEQYF
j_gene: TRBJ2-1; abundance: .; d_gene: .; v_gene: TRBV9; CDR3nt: TGTGCCAGCAGTGGTGGGAGGACCGACGAAAATGAGCAGTTCTTC; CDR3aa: CASSGGRTDENEQFF
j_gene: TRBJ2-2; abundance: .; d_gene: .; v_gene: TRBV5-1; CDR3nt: TGCGCCAGCAGCCCCGGATCCGGGAACACCGGGGAGCTGTTTTTT; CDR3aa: CASSPGSGNTGELFF
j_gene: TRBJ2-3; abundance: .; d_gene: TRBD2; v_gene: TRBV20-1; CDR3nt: TGCAGTGCTCCGACTAGCGGGATCACAGATACGCAGTATTTT; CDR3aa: CSAPTSGITDTQYF
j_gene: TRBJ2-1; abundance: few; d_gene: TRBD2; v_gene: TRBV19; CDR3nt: TGTGCCACATGGAGCGGGAGAGTTCCCCAGCAGTTCTTC; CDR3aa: CATWSGRVPQQFF
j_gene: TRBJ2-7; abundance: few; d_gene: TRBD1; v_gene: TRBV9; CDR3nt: TGTGCCAGCAGCCCGGGGGGACAGGGTTTTCACGAGCAGTACTTC; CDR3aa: CASSPGGQGFHEQYF
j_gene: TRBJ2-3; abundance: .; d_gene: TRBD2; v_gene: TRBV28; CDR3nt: TGTGCCAGCAGACCCTCCCCCGGGACTAAATACACCGATACGCAGTATTTT; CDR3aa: CASRPSPGTKYTDTQYF
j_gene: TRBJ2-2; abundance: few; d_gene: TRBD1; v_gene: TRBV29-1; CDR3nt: TGCAGCGTTACCTCAATGTACACAGGGGAAGGGAACACCGGGGAGCTGTTTTTT; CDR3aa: CSVTSMYTGEGNTGELFF
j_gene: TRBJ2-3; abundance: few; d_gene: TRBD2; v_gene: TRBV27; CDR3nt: TGTGCCAGCAGGCCCGCCGGGGGGGCCCTCACAGATACGCAGTATTTT; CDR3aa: CASRPAGGALTDTQYF
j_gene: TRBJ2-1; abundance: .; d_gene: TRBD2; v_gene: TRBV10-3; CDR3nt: TGTGCCATCAGATTAGCGGGAGGCGCCAATGAGCAGTTCTTC; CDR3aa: CAIRLAGGANEQFF
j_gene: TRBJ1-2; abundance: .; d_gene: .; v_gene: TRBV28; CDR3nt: TGTGCCAGCAGTTTAATGAACAGACACTATGGCTACACCTTC; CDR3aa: CASSLMNRHYGYTF
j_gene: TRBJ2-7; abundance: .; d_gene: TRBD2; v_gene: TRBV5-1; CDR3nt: TGCGCCAGCAGCGTCATGGCGGGAGGAACCTACGAGCAGTACTTC; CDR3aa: CASSVMAGGTYEQYF
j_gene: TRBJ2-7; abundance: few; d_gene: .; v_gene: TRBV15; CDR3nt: TGTGCCACCAGCAGAGACAGGGTTTACGAGCAGTACTTC; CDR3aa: CATSRDRVYEQYF
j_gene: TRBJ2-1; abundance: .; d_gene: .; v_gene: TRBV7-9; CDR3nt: TGTGCCAGCAGCTTGTCTAAGGGACCCTACAATGAGCAGTTCTTC; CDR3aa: CASSLSKGPYNEQFF
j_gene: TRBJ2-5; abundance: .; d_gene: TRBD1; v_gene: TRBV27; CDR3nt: TGTGCCAGCAGTTTACAGGGGGTTACGGAGACCCAGTACTTC; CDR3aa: CASSLQGVTETQYF
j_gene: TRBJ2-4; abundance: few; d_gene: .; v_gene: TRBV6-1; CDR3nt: TGTGCCAGCAGTGGAGATCAAGGAAATTTAGCCAAAAACATTCAGTACTTC; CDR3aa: CASSGDQGNLAKNIQYF
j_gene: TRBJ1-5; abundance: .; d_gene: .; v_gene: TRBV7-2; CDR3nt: TGTGCCAGCAGCTCCGGAGGACCTAGGGGCAATCAGCCCCAGCATTTT; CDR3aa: CASSSGGPRGNQPQHF
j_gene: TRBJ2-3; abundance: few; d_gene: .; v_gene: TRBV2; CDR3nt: TGTGCCAGCAGTGAAGCGCTATCGAGCGCAGATACGCAGTATTTT; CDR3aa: CASSEALSSADTQYF
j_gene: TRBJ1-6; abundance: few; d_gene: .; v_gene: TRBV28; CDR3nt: TGTGCCAGCAGCGGGACCCGGAGGAATTCACCCCTCCACTTT; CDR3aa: CASSGTRRNSPLHF
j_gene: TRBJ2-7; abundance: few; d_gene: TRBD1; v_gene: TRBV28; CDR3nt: TGTGCCAGCAGTCAGATTTCCGGGACAGGTCCTCTCGAGCAGTACTTC; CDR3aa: CASSQISGTGPLEQYF
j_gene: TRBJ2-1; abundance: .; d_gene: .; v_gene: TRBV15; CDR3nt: TGTGCCACCAGCAGAGAACAGATCAATGAGCAGTTCTTC; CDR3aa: CATSREQINEQFF
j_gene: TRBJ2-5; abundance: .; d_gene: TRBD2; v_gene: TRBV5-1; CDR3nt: TGCGCCAGCAGCCTTGGACTAGAGGGGATTCAGTACTTC; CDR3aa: CASSLGLEGIQYF
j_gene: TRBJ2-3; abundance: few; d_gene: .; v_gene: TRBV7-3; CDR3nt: TGTGCCAGCAGCTTAACTAGGTGGGCGCGGGGCCGCCCAGATACGCAGTATTTT; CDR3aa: CASSLTRWARGRPDTQYF
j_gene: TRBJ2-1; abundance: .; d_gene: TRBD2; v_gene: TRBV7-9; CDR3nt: TGTGCCAGCAGCATGACTAGCGGTCCTTACAATGAGCAGTTCTTC; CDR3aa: CASSMTSGPYNEQFF
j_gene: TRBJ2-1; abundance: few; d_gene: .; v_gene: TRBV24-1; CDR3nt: TGTGCCACCGGACTAAACAATGAGCAGTTCTTC; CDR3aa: CATGLNNEQFF
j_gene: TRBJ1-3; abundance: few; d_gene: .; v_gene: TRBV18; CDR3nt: TGTGCCAGCTCACCAGGGGTCGGTTCGGGAAACACCATATATTTT; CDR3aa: CASSPGVGSGNTIYF
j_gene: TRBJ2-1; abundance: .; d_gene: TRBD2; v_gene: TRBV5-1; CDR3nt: TGCGCCAGCAGCTTGTTGGGACCTCGCCTGGCGGGAGTGAAGTACAATCAGCAGTTCTTC; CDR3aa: CASSLLGPRLAGVKYNQQFF
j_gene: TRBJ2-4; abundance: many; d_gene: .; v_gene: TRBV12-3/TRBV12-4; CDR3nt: TGTGCCAGCAGTTTATTGTCCGCTCAAGCCAAAAACATTCAGTACTTC; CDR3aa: CASSLLSAQAKNIQYF
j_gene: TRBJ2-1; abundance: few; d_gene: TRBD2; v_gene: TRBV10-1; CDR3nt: TGCGCCAGCAGTGACCCCGCGGGAGGTTACAATGAGCAGTTCTTC; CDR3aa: CASSDPAGGYNEQFF
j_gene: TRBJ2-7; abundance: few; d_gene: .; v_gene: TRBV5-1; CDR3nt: TGCGCCAGCAGCTTCGGCGGAGTCCCTTACGAGCAGTACTTC; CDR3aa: CASSFGGVPYEQYF
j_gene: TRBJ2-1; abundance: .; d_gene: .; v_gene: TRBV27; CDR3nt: TGTGCCAGCAGAGGGCCCCCCCCGGAGCAGTTCTTC; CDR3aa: CASRGPPPEQFF
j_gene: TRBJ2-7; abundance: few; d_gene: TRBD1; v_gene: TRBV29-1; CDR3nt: TGCAGCGCTGGACAGGCGAGGACCTACGAGCAGTACTTC; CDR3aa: CSAGQARTYEQYF
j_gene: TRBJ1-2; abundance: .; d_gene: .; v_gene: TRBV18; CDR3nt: TGTGCCAGCTCACAAAGAACCGGGACAACTAACTATGGCTACACCTTC; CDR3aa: CASSQRTGTTNYGYTF
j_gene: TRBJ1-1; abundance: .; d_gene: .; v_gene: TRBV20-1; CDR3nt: TGCAGCACTAGAGAGGGAGGGTCTTATGAAGCTTTCTTT; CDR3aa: CSTREGGSYEAFF
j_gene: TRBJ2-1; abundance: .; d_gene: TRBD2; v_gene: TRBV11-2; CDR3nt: TGTGCCAGCAGCTTAGTGGCGGGAGGGCACAATGAGCAGTTCTTC; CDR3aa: CASSLVAGGHNEQFF